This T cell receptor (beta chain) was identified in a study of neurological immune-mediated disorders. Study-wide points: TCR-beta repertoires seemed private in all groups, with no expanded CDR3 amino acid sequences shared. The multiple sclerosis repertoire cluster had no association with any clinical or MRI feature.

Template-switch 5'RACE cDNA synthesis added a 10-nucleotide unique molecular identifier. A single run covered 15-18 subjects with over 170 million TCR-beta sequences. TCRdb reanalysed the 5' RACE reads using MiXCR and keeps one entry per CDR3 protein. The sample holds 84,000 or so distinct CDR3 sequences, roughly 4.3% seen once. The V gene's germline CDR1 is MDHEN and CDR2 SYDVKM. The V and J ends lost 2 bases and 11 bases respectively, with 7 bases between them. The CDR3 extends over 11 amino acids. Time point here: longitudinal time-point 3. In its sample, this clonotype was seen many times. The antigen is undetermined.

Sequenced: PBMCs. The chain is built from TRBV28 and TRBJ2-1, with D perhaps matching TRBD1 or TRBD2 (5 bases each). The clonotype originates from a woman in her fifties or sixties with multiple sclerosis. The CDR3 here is CASSLPGQQFF. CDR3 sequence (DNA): TGTGCCAGCAGTTTACCGGGACAGCAGTTCTTC.